The T cell receptor beta chain described here comes from a study of cytomegalovirus exposure and HLA in healthy donors. Study as a whole: Earlier results showed approximately 110 million unique TCR beta sequences derived from some 190 million T cells.

PCR primers comprised 60 Vbeta and 13 Jbeta primers. Method: immunoSEQ multiplex PCR; TCRdb's copy keeps in-frame clones and lacks some. Of 200,000 to 250,000 clones in the sample, around 76% are singletons; the top ten hold 0.63%. The study's findings and limits: In an earlier analysis, about 90% or about 30%: the productive usage of most TCR beta V segments. Within a later analysis, the majority of CMV-associated TCR beta chains appeared HLA-restricted.

In regard to this clone: Its antigen is currently unknown.

While unrecorded immune exposures were likely, the donors were nominally healthy when sampled. With 5 bases clipped from V and 2 bases from J, the junction kept 16 bases outside the gene matches. The CDR3 runs to 18 residues. Per germline, CDR1 LGHNA and CDR2 YNFKEQ. The specimen was PBMCs. This clonotype originated in a young man in good health and CMV-seronegative. The chain recombines TRBV4-2 with TRBJ2-3, with TRBD2 matching 7 bases. The CDR3 region is CASSARYRAGLNTDTQYF. CDR3 coding DNA: TGTGCCAGCAGCGCAAGATATAGAGCGGGGCTTAACACAGATACGCAGTATTTT.